Following are 18 T cell receptor beta chains from one sample sequenced in a study of cytomegalovirus exposure and HLA in healthy donors. PCR used 60 Vbeta primers and 13 Jbeta primers. TCRdb keeps only in-frame clones here, not all; method: immunoSEQ multiplex PCR. The data hold 100,000 to 140,000 clones, with roughly 80% observed a single time. Input material: PBMCs. These receptors originate from a man younger than 40 in good health and CMV-seropositive.

V usage is TRBV5-1 and J usage is TRBJ2-7, with TRBD1 as a possible D gene (5 bases). The CDR3 has 17 residues. In germline, CDR1 is SGHRS, CDR2 YFSETQ. V was shortened by 5 bases and J by 4 bases, with 25 bases between the two germline ends. The chain's CDR3 is CASSHSRQQSRPYEQYF. The DNA for the CDR3 is TGCGCCAGCAGTCACTCCCGACAGCAGAGCCGCCCTTACGAGCAGTACTTC.

V is TRBV18 and J is TRBJ1-3, with 7 positions matching TRBD1. V shed 6 bases, J shed 0 bases, and the junction held 2 bases outside the gene matches. The CDR3 runs 14 residues. In germline, CDR1 is KGHSH, CDR2 LQKENI. CDR3 nucleotide sequence: TGTGCCAGCTCCGACAGGGTCTCTGGAAACACCATATATTTT. As protein: CASSDRVSGNTIYF.

The J gene is TRBJ2-3, the V gene TRBV27, with 9 nucleotides matching TRBD2. This CDR3 is 13 amino acids long. From germline, CDR1 is MNHEY and CDR2 SMNVEV (reference sequence). With V trimmed by 7 bases and J by 1 base, 0 bases remained unmatched. The CDR3 spells CASTSGGTDTQYF. In DNA, the CDR3 is TGTGCCAGCACTAGCGGGGGCACAGATACGCAGTATTTT.

The rearrangement uses TRBV13 and TRBJ2-6, with 7 bases aligning to TRBD1. The J segment lost 2 bases and the V segment lost 4 bases, leaving 11 bases of the junction unmatched. The CDR3 spans 18 residues. Germline CDR1 is PRHDT and CDR2 is FYEKMQ (reference sequence). In DNA form, the CDR3 reads TGTGCCAGCAGCTCGACCGGACAGGTAACCGCTGGGGCCAACGTCCTGACTTTC. Amino acids: CASSSTGQVTAGANVLTF. The whole variable domain, filled in from reference TRBV13 and TRBJ2-6, reads AAGVIQSPRHLIKEKRETATLKCYPIPRHDTVYWYQQGPGQDPQFLISFYEKMQSDKGSIPDRFSAQQFSDYHSELNMSSLELGDSALYFCASSSTGQVTAGANVLTFGAGSRLTVL.

The chain is built from TRBV29-1 and TRBJ2-6; D gene unclear. Trimming pared 4 bases from V and 2 bases from J, leaving 9 bases between. Germline V lookup: CDR1 SQVTM, CDR2 ANQGSEA. This CDR3 contains 14 residues. The DNA of the CDR3 is TGCAGCGTTGTGGTGTCAGCTGGGGCCAACGTCCTGACTTTC. This sequence encodes CSVVVSAGANVLTF. Full variable domain (rest looked up from reference TRBV29-1 and TRBJ2-6): SAVISQKPSRDICQRGTSLTIQCQVDSQVTMMFWYRQQPGQSLTLIATANQGSEATYESGFVIDKFPISRPNLTFSTLTVSNMSPEDSSIYLCSVVVSAGANVLTFGAGSRLTVL.

This chain connects TRBV5-1 to TRBJ2-5; D uncertain. From germline, CDR1 is SGHRS and CDR2 YFSETQ. The CDR3 length is 14 residues. V dropped 1 base and J dropped 3 bases, with 10 bases sitting between them. The CDR3 DNA follows: TGCGCCAGCAGCTTGACTCTTCGGGAAGAGACCCAGTACTTC. Residues: CASSLTLREETQYF.

The chain uses TRBV6-1 and TRBJ1-1; D may be TRBD1 (5 bases). Trimming removed 3 bases at V and 2 bases at J, with 13 bases between. Germline V CDR1 and CDR2: MNHNS, SASEGT. This CDR3 is 15 amino acids long. CDR3 DNA sequence: TGTGCCAGCAGTGATTATGGGGGGGGAAACACTGAAGCTTTCTTT. This encodes CASSDYGGGNTEAFF.

The genes are TRBV6-1 and TRBJ2-2; possibly TRBD1 for D (6 bases). CDR1 and CDR2 from the germline V gene are MNHNS and SASEGT. The CDR3 runs 17 residues. Trimming pared 1 base from V and 5 bases from J, leaving 17 bases between. CDR3 in DNA: TGTGCCAGCAGTGAAGTGGTCGGGACAAGGTTTACCGGGGAGCTGTTTTTT. It encodes CASSEVVGTRFTGELFF.

CDR3 region: CASRMMGSWGYTF. CDR3 sequence (DNA): TGCGCCAGCAGGATGATGGGCAGTTGGGGCTACACCTTC. V gene TRBV5-1 combines with J gene TRBJ1-2; D gene unclear. The CDR3 loop spans 13 amino acids. CDR1 is SGHRS and CDR2 is YFSETQ in the germline V gene. The V end lost 5 bases, the J end lost 8 bases, and 16 bases lay between the germline ends.

The J gene is TRBJ1-3, the V gene TRBV5-4, with 7 bases identical to TRBD1. This CDR3 comprises 14 residues. Germline V gives CDR1 SGHNT, CDR2 YYREEE (reference sequence). With 3 bases clipped from V and 4 bases from J, the junction kept 4 bases outside the gene matches. This CDR3 is CASSSRQGGNTIYF. The CDR3 bases are TGTGCCAGCAGCTCCAGACAGGGAGGAAACACCATATATTTT.

This sequence joins TRBV6-1 and TRBJ1-1, with TRBD1 identical over 7 bases. The CDR3 length is 11 residues. J gave up 8 bases and V 4 bases, and 1 base lay outside the gene matches. Per the germline V gene, CDR1 is MNHNS and CDR2 is SASEGT. In nucleotides, the CDR3 is TGTGCCAGCAGTGTGACAGGGGAAGCTTTCTTT. The encoded protein is CASSVTGEAFF.

The V call is TRBV28, the J call TRBJ2-5, with TRBD1 matching over 10 bases. The CDR3 contains 13 residues. The J segment lost 11 bases and the V segment lost 7 bases, leaving 10 bases of the junction unmatched. Per the germline V gene, CDR1 is MDHEN and CDR2 is SYDVKM. CDR3: CASIPGQGWEQYF. DNA of the CDR3: TGTGCCAGCATCCCGGGACAGGGGTGGGAGCAGTACTTC.

The chain employs TRBV7-8 and TRBJ1-2; D is unclear. The CDR3 has 15 amino acids. Germline CDR1 SGHVS, CDR2 FQNEAQ. Trimming removed 4 bases at V and 4 bases at J, with 16 bases between. CDR3 residues: CASSSTRQYLYGYTF. CDR3 DNA: TGTGCCAGCAGCTCGACGAGGCAGTACCTCTATGGCTACACCTTC.

This clone was detected once. The chain uses TRBV19 and TRBJ2-5; TRBD2 aligns across 10 bases. V was clipped by 0 bases and J by 5 bases; unmatched bases: 6. Germline V gene sequence: CDR1 LNHDA, CDR2 SQIVND (reference sequence). The CDR3 totals 16 residues. CDR3 bases: TGTGCCAGTAGTATAGATGTAGCGGGGGGCCGGGAGACCCAGTACTTC. Its translation: CASSIDVAGGRETQYF.

In nucleotides, the CDR3 is TGTGCCAGCAGTGGGACTAGCGGGGGGGTCTCCTACAATGAGCAGTTCTTC. Translated: CASSGTSGGVSYNEQFF. This chain connects TRBV6-1 to TRBJ2-1; 15 bases align to TRBD2. In germline, CDR1 is MNHNS, CDR2 SASEGT. The ends lost 4 bases at V and 0 bases at J; junction bases unmatched: 1. This CDR3 has 17 amino acids.

The CDR3 spells CAWSVPGAYGYTF. The DNA for the CDR3 is TGTGCCTGGAGTGTACCGGGTGCCTATGGCTACACCTTC. The rearrangement links TRBV30 to TRBJ1-2, with D hard to call. The CDR3 contains 13 residues. V was cut by 0 bases and J by 4 bases, with 9 bases left in between. Germline loops: CDR1 GTSNPN, CDR2 SVGIG (reference sequence).

This rearrangement joins TRBV5-4 to TRBJ2-5, with 13 bases that match TRBD2. Losses at the gene ends were 5 bases for V and 3 bases for J; bases not matched to a gene: 4. CDR1 and CDR2 from the germline V gene are SGHNT and YYREEE (reference sequence). The CDR3 loop spans 15 amino acids. CDR3 bases: TGTGCCAGCAGATACGGACTAGCGGGGGAAGAGACCCAGTACTTC. Protein product: CASRYGLAGEETQYF. Supplemented by reference TRBV5-4 and TRBJ2-5, the full variable domain reads ETGVTQSPTHLIKTRGQQVTLRCSSQSGHNTVSWYQQALGQGPQFIFQYYREEENGRGNFPPRFSGLQFPNYSSELNVNALELDDSALYLCASRYGLAGEETQYFGPGTRLLVL.

The J gene is TRBJ1-1, the V gene TRBV29-1; 7 bases align to TRBD1. The V segment lost 4 bases and the J segment 4 bases; nucleotides outside the gene matches: 6. This CDR3 has 13 amino acids. CDR1 and CDR2 (germline): SQVTM, ANQGSEA. The CDR3 bases are TGCAGCGTTGTTCGACAGGGTCGCACTGAAGCTTTCTTT. As protein: CSVVRQGRTEAFF.